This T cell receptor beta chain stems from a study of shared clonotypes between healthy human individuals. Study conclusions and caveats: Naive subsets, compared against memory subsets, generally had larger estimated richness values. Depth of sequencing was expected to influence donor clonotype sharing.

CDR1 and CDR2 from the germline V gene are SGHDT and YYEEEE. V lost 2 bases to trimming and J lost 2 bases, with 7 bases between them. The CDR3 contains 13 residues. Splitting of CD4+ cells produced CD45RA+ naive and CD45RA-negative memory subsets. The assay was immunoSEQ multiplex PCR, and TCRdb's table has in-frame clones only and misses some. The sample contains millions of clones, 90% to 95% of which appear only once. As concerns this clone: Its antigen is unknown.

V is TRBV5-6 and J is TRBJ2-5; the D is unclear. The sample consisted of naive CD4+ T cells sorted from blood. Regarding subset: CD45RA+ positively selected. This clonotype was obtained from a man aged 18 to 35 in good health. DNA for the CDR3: TGTGCCAGCAGCTTAGCTCTGCAAGAGACCCAGTACTTC. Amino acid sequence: CASSLALQETQYF.